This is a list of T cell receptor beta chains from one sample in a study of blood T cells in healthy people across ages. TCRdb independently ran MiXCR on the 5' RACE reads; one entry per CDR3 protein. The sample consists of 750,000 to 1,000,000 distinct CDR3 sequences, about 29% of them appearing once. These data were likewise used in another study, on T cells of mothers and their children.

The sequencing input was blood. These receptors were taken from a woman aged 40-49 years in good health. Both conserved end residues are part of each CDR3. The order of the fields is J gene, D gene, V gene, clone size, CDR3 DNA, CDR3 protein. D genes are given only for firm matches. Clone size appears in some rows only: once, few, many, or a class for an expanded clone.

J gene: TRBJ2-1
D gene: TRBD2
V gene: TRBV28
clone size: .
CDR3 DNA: TGTGCCAGCAGTTTTGTGGGAGGGGACGAGCAGTTCTTC
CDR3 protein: CASSFVGGDEQFF

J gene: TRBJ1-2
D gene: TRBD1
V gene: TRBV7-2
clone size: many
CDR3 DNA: TGCGCCAGCAGCTTGGCCGGGACAGGGTATGGCTACACCTTC
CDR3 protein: CASSLAGTGYGYTF

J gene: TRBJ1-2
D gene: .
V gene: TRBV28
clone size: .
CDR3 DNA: TGTGCCAGCAGTCAGAAGCACTATGGCTACACCTTC
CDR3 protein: CASSQKHYGYTF

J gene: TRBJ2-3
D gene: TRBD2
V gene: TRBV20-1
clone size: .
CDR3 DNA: TGCAGTGCCGCCGGGACTAGCGTTGCAGATACGCAGTATTTT
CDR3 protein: CSAAGTSVADTQYF

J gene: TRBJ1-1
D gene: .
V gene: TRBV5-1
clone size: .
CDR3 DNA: TGCGCCAGCAGCTTGGCCGGCAGGGGTACGACTGAAGCTTTCTTT
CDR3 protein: CASSLAGRGTTEAFF

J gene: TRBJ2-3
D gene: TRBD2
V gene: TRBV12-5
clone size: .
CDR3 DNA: TGTGCTAGTGGTTCCAGGACTAGCGGAGATACGCAGTATTTT
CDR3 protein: CASGSRTSGDTQYF

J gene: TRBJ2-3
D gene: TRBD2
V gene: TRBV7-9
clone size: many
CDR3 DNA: TGTGCCAGCAGCTTAAGGTCAACTAGCGCCCTTAGCACACGTCTGGATACGCAGTATTTT
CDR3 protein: CASSLRSTSALSTRLDTQYF

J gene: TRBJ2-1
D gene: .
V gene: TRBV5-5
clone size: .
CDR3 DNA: TGTGCCAGCAGCTTGTCATCCGACGAAGAGACCCAGTTCTTC
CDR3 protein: CASSLSSDEETQFF

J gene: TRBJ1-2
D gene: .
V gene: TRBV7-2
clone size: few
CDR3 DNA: TGTGCCAGCAGCTTAATTGGTCGGGGTTCCAACACCTTC
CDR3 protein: CASSLIGRGSNTF

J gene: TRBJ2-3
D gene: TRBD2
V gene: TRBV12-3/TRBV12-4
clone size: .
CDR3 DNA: TGTGCCTCCAACCCCCTAGCGGGGGGCGGTGATACGCAGTATTTT
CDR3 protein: CASNPLAGGGDTQYF

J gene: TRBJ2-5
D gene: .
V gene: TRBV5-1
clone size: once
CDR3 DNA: TGCGCCTCGCATGGGGGAGAGACCCAGTACTTC
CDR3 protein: CASHGGETQYF

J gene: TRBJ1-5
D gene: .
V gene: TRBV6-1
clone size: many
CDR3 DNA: TGTGCCAGCAGCCCCACTCCACCCGGTTTTTACAGCAATCAGCCCCAGCATTTT
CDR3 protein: CASSPTPPGFYSNQPQHF

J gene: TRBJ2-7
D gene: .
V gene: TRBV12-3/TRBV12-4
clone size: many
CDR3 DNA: TGTGCCAGCAGTTACGGACCCCCCGGTGAGCAGTACTTC
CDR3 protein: CASSYGPPGEQYF

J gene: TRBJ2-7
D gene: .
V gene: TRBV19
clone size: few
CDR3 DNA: TGTGCCAGTGGTTCGGGTGGGTCCTACGAGCAGTACTTC
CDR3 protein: CASGSGGSYEQYF

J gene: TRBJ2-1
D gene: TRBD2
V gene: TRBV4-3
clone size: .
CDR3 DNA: TGCGCCTGCAGCTCTCGACTAGCGGGGGAACTCAGCTCCTACAATGAGCAGTTCTTC
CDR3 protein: CACSSRLAGELSSYNEQFF

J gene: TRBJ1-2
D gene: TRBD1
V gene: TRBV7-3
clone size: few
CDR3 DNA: TGTGCCAGCAGCTTAGTAGGGACAGGGTCGTCGCATGGCTACACCTTC
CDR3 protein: CASSLVGTGSSHGYTF

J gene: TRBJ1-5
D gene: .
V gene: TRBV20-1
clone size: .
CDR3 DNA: TGCAGTGCCCTACAGGCCAATCAGCCCCAGCATTTT
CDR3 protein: CSALQANQPQHF

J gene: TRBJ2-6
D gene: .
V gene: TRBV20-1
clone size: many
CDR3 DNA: TGCAGTGCTAGAGAGAGCCCTCCGAGGGCCAACGTCCTGACTTTC
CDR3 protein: CSARESPPRANVLTF

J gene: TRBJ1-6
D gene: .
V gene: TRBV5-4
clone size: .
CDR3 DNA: TGTGCCAGCAGCTCTACAAAGGATAGGTCACCCCTCCACTTT
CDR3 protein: CASSSTKDRSPLHF

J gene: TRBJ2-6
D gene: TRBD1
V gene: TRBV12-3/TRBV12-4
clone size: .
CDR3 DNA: TGTGCCAGCAAGGAAGGGGGCTCTGGGGCCAACGTCCCGACTTTC
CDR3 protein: CASKEGGSGANVPTF

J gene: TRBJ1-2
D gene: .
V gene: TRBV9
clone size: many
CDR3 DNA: TGTGCCAGCAGCGTAGCTGAGGGGAATCACTATGGCTACACCTTC
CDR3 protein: CASSVAEGNHYGYTF

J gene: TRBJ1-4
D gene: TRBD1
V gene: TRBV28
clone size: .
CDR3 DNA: TGTGCCAGCAGGCCTTGGACAGGGGGCGGGAATGAAAAACTGTTTTTT
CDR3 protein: CASRPWTGGGNEKLFF

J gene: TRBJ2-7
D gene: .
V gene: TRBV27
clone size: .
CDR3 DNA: TGTGCCAGCAGAAACAGGTTATTGAACGAGCAGTACTTC
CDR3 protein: CASRNRLLNEQYF

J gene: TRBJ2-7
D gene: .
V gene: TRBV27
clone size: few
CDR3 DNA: TGTGCCAGCAGCACCGATCCCAGATTTTACGAGCAGTACTTC
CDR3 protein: CASSTDPRFYEQYF

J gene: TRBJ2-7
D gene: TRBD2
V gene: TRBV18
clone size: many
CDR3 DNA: TGTGCCAGCTCACCACCGGGTGGGCTAGCGGGCCACTCGGAGCAGTACTTC
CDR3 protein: CASSPPGGLAGHSEQYF

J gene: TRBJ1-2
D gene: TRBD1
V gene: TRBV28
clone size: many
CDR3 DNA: TGTGCCAGCAGTAGACAGGGCCATATGGGGTATGGCTACACCTTC
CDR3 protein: CASSRQGHMGYGYTF

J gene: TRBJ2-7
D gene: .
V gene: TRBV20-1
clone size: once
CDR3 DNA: TGCAGTGCTAGAGAAGTCCTCAGGGGCTCCTACGAGCAGTACTTC
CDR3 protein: CSAREVLRGSYEQYF

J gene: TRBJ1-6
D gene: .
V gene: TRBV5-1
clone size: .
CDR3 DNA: TGCGCCAGCAGTCCGGAAGGGGGGATAAGTTCACCCCTCCACTTT
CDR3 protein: CASSPEGGISSPLHF

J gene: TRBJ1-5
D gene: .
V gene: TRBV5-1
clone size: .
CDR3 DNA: TGCGCCAGCAGCTTGGCCTCAGGAACCAATCAGCCCCAGCATTTT
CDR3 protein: CASSLASGTNQPQHF

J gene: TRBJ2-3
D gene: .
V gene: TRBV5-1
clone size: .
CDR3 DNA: TGCGCCAGCAGCTTGGAGGCTAGCGATAGCACAGATACGCAGTATTTT
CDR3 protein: CASSLEASDSTDTQYF

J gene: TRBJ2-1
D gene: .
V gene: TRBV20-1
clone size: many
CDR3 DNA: TGCAGTGCTAGATTGTCTGCCGTGTTCGATGAGCAGTTCTTC
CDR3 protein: CSARLSAVFDEQFF

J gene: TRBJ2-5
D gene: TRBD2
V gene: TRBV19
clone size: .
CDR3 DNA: TGTGCCAGTAGTACCATAGCGGGGTCGGAGGAGACCCAGTACTTC
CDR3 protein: CASSTIAGSEETQYF

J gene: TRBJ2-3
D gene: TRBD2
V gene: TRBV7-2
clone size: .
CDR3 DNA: TGTGCCAGCAGCCTCCTAGCGGGGCGACGCACAGATACGCAGTATTTT
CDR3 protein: CASSLLAGRRTDTQYF

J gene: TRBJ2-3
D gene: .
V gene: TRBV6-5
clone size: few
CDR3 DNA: TGTGCCAGCAGACTACAGGGTGCTCGGGCAGATACGCAGTATTTT
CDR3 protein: CASRLQGARADTQYF

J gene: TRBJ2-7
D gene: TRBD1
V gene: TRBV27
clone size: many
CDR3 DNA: TGTGCCAGCGGTCTTGGGGGACAGCCATACGAGCAGTACTTC
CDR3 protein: CASGLGGQPYEQYF

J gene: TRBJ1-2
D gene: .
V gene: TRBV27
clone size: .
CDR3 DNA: TGTGCCAGCAGTTCCCGAGGGGTAGGAAACTATGGCTACACCTTC
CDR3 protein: CASSSRGVGNYGYTF

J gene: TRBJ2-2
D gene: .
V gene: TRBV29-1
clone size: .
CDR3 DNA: TGCAGCGGTACATCAAGAACGAACACCGGGGAGCTGTTTTTT
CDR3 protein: CSGTSRTNTGELFF

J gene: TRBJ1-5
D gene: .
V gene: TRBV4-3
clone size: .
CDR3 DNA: TGCGCCAGCAGCCAAGATAGGGTCAATCAGCCCCAGCATTTT
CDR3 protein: CASSQDRVNQPQHF

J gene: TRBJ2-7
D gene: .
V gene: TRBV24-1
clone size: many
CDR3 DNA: TGTGCCACCAGTGACAGGTACTACGAGCAGTACTTC
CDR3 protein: CATSDRYYEQYF

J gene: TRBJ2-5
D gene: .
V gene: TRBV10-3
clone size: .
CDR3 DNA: TGTGCCATGGGGGGGGGCAATGAGCAGTACTTC
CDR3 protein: CAMGGGNEQYF

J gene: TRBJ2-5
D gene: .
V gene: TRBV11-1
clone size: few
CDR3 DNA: TGTGCCAGCAGCTTTTACCGGGGGCGAGGGACCCAGTACTTC
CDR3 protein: CASSFYRGRGTQYF

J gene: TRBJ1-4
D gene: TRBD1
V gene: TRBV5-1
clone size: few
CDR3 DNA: TGCGCCAGCAGCTTGGCAGGGGGCATGACTAATGAAAAACTGTTTTTT
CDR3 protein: CASSLAGGMTNEKLFF

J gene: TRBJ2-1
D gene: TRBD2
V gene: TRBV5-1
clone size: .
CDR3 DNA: TGCGCCAGCAGCTCCTCGAGACTAGCGGGGGCGGAGACCCAGTTCTTC
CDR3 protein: CASSSSRLAGAETQFF

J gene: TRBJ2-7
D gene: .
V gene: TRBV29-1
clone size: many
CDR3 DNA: TGCAGCGTTGTCAAGGGCCCCTACGAGCAGTACTTC
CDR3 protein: CSVVKGPYEQYF

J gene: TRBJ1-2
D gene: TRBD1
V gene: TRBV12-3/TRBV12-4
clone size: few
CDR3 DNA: TGTGCCAGCACACTGACAGGGGTTATTGGCTACACCTTC
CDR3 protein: CASTLTGVIGYTF

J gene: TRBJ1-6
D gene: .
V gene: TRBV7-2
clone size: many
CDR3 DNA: TGTGCCAGTGGGAAAGGGGGTTTTAATTCACCCCTCCACTTT
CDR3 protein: CASGKGGFNSPLHF

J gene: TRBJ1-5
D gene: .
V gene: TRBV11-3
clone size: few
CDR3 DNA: TGTGCCAGCAGCCACGGACGGGTCCTATATAGCAATCAGCCCCAGCATTTT
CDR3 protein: CASSHGRVLYSNQPQHF

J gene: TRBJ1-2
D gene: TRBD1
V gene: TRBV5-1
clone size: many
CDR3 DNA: TGTGCCAGCAGTGACGGGACAGGGGGCTATGGCTACACCTTC
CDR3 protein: CASSDGTGGYGYTF

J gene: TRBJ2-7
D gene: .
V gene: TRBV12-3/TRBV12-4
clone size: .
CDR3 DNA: TGTGCCCGCAGTTTAGCCCGCCTAGCCACCAGCTCCTACGAGCAGTACTTC
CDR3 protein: CARSLARLATSSYEQYF

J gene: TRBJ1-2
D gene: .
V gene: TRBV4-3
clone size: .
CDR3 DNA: TGCGCCAGCAGCCCGGACCTAAGCTGTGGCTACACCTTC
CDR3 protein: CASSPDLSCGYTF

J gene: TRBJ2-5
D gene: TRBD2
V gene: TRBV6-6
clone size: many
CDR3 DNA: TGTGCCAGCAGTTACAGGACTAGACAAGAGACCCAGTACTTC
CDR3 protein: CASSYRTRQETQYF

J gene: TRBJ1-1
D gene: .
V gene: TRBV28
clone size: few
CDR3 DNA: TGTGCCAGCAGTTTCGGCGACACTGAAGCTTTCTTT
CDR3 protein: CASSFGDTEAFF

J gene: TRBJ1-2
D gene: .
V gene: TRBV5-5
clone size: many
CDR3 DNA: TGTGCCAGCACAAATGGCCCCCAGGGTATCTATGGCTACACCTTC
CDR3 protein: CASTNGPQGIYGYTF

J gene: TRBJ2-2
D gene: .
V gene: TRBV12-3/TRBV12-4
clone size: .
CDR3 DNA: TGTGCCAGCGCCCGGCAGGGAGCGGCCACTGGGGAGCTGTTTTTT
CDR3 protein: CASARQGAATGELFF

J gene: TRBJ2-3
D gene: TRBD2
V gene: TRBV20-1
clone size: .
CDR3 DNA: TGCAGTGCTAGAGAGGTTAGCGGGGGAAAGGATACGCAGTATTTT
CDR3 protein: CSAREVSGGKDTQYF

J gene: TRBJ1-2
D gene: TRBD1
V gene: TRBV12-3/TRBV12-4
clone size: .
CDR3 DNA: TGTGCCAGCAGTTTCGGGACAGGGGGGATTGGCTACACCTTC
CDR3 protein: CASSFGTGGIGYTF

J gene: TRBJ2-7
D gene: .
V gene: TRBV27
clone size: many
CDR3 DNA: TGTGCCAGCTTTACAGGCAACGGCGAGCAGTACTTC
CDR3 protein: CASFTGNGEQYF